Listed below are T cell receptor beta chains from one sample, sequenced in a study of early T cells in non-severe SARS-CoV-2 infection. TCRdb independently ran MiXCR on the 5' RACE reads; one entry per CDR3 protein. Of around 26,000 distinct CDR3 sequences listed, around 4.8% are singletons. The sequenced material came from whole blood. The receptors were sampled from an adult who was a healthcare worker with PCR-confirmed SARS-CoV-2 infection or an uninfected control (not recorded which). Both conserved end residues are part of each CDR3. A D gene is named only where the DNA matches it firmly. Some rows have no size entry. The others give once, few or many, or a class for an expanded clone.

J gene: TRBJ1-2
V gene: TRBV6-6
clone size: many
D gene: TRBD1
CDR3 protein: CASAQGQGANYGYTF
CDR3 DNA: TGTGCCAGCGCCCAGGGACAGGGGGCGAACTATGGCTACACCTTC

J gene: TRBJ2-3
V gene: TRBV4-1
clone size: NA
D gene: NA
CDR3 protein: CASSQGLEGLTDTQYF
CDR3 DNA: TGCGCCAGCAGCCAAGGGCTAGAGGGTTTGACAGATACGCAGTATTTT

J gene: TRBJ2-2
V gene: TRBV6-1
clone size: many
D gene: NA
CDR3 protein: CASSDLEGTAGELFF
CDR3 DNA: TGTGCCAGCAGTGATTTAGAAGGTACTGCCGGGGAGCTGTTTTTT

J gene: TRBJ2-7
V gene: TRBV4-1
clone size: many
D gene: NA
CDR3 protein: CASSQGIRGGPTYEQYF
CDR3 DNA: TGCGCCAGCAGCCAAGGTATTAGGGGGGGACCCACCTACGAGCAGTACTTC

J gene: TRBJ2-3
V gene: TRBV7-2
clone size: NA
D gene: NA
CDR3 protein: CASSLWGGTDTQYF
CDR3 DNA: TGTGCCAGCAGCTTGTGGGGGGGCACAGATACGCAGTATTTT

J gene: TRBJ1-1
V gene: TRBV6-5
clone size: few
D gene: NA
CDR3 protein: CASKGAGGMNTEAFF
CDR3 DNA: TGTGCCAGCAAAGGGGCGGGTGGAATGAACACTGAAGCTTTCTTT

J gene: TRBJ2-5
V gene: TRBV14
clone size: many
D gene: NA
CDR3 protein: CASSQYTTAQETQYF
CDR3 DNA: TGTGCCAGCAGCCAGTATACGACAGCTCAAGAGACCCAGTACTTC

J gene: TRBJ1-2
V gene: TRBV2
clone size: NA
D gene: NA
CDR3 protein: CASSARGIDYGYTF
CDR3 DNA: TGTGCCAGCAGCGCAAGAGGGATTGACTATGGCTACACCTTC

J gene: TRBJ2-7
V gene: TRBV9
clone size: medium-sized
D gene: TRBD1
CDR3 protein: CASSVSSGTAYEQYF
CDR3 DNA: TGTGCCAGCAGCGTCTCCTCCGGGACAGCCTACGAGCAGTACTTC

J gene: TRBJ2-3
V gene: TRBV10-3
clone size: many
D gene: NA
CDR3 protein: CAITQQAGLTDTQYF
CDR3 DNA: TGTGCCATCACCCAACAGGCGGGACTCACAGATACGCAGTATTTT

J gene: TRBJ2-1
V gene: TRBV5-6
clone size: few
D gene: TRBD2
CDR3 protein: CASSFASGVYNEQFF
CDR3 DNA: TGTGCCAGCAGCTTCGCTAGCGGAGTCTACAATGAGCAGTTCTTC

J gene: TRBJ1-6
V gene: TRBV2
clone size: NA
D gene: NA
CDR3 protein: CASSEQAGVGSPLHF
CDR3 DNA: TGTGCCAGCAGTGAGCAGGCAGGGGTAGGGTCACCCCTCCACTTT

J gene: TRBJ2-5
V gene: TRBV6-6
clone size: many
D gene: NA
CDR3 protein: CASLMSQETQYF
CDR3 DNA: TGTGCCAGCCTAATGAGTCAAGAGACCCAGTACTTC

J gene: TRBJ1-5
V gene: TRBV20-1
clone size: many
D gene: NA
CDR3 protein: CSARAPLSNQPQHF
CDR3 DNA: TGCAGTGCTAGAGCGCCACTTAGCAATCAGCCCCAGCATTTT